This T cell receptor (beta chain) was observed in a study of blood T cell repertoires in COVID-19. Study information: Sites across the United States, Italy and Spain contributed samples from acute and convalescent COVID-19.

Recruited during active infection, patients (from Seattle) were subsequently followed longitudinally. How the authors handled the data: By means of reference gene primer amplification, nucleated cell counts were estimated. Method: immunoSEQ multiplex PCR; TCRdb's copy keeps in-frame clones and lacks some. V and J calls and clone size are those listed in that table; D and trimming were worked out from the DNA. This table holds around 310,000 clones, 90% found once. Germline V lookup: CDR1 SGHTA, CDR2 FQGNSA. V lost 5 bases and J lost 8; bases outside the gene matches: 4. The CDR3 extends over 13 amino acids.

Specimen: peripheral blood. The V call is TRBV7-2, the J call TRBJ1-4; 8 bases map to TRBD1. The origin of this receptor is a woman aged 40 to 50 with COVID-19, enrolled during active disease. This CDR3 is CASSPGQGEKLFF. For the CDR3, the DNA is TGTGCCAGCAGCCCAGGACAGGGAGAAAAACTGTTTTTT. Together with reference TRBV7-2 and TRBJ1-4, the CDR3 gives the full variable domain: GAGVSQSPSNKVTEKGKDVELRCDPISGHTALYWYRQSLGQGLEFLIYFQGNSAPDKSGLPSDRFSAERTGGSVSTLTIQRTQQEDSAVYLCASSPGQGEKLFFGSGTQLSVL.